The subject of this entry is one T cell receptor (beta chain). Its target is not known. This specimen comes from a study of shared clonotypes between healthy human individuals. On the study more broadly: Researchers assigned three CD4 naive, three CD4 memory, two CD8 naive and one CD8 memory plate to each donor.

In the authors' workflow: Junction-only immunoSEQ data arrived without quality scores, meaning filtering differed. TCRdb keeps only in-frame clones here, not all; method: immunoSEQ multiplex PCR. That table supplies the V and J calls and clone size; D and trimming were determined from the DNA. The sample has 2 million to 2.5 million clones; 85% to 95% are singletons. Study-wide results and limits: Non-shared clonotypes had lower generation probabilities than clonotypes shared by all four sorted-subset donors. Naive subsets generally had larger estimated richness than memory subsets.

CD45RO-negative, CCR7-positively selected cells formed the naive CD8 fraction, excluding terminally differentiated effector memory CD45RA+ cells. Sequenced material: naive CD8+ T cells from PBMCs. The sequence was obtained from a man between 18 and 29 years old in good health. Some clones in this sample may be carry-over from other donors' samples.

CDR3 sequence: CASRPDRGVGKNIQYF. The CDR3, as DNA: TGTGCCAGCAGACCCGACAGGGGAGTTGGCAAAAACATTCAGTACTTC. The V gene is TRBV25-1, the J gene TRBJ2-4; TRBD1 aligns across 8 bases. V was pared by 6 bases and J by 3 bases, with 10 bases of the junction left unmatched. This CDR3 contains 16 residues. The germline gives CDR1 MGHDK, CDR2 SYGVNS.